This T cell receptor beta chain was identified during a study of cytotoxic CD8 clonotypes in ibrutinib-treated CLL. Study in general: Response samples came after a median roughly 11 months of treatment, range 6 to 36. Sequenced samples delivered averages of around 250,000 productive templates and around 100,000 productive rearrangements.

The study, taken as a whole, reports: Sustained-remission patients were sampled at one set of times and progressing patients at different ones. Once treatment began, public clonotypes, which were uncommon, contracted or stayed stable.

Turning to this clone: Its antigen remains unidentified.

V was clipped by 3 bases and J by 5 bases, with 10 bases between them. This CDR3 contains 14 residues. Germline CDR1 and CDR2: MGHRA and YSYEKL. Method: immunoSEQ multiplex PCR; TCRdb's copy keeps in-frame clones and lacks some. The table lists 40,000 or so clones, 60% to 80% of them singletons. The TCR was taken from a human donor with chronic lymphocytic leukemia. The source was PBMCs, collected after 24 months of ibrutinib treatment. The gene calls are TRBV4-1 and TRBJ2-2, with D hard to call. The CDR3: CASSQGTVTGELFF. Here the CDR3 DNA reads TGCGCCAGCAGCCAGGGTACAGTGACCGGGGAGCTGTTTTTT.